The clone carrying this T cell receptor beta chain was observed many times. The entry originates in a study of neurological immune-mediated disorders. V was trimmed by 2 bases and J by 1 base, leaving 7 bases between them. Germline V gives CDR1 SGHRS, CDR2 YFSETQ. The CDR3 contains 13 residues. TCRdb processed the 5' RACE reads anew with MiXCR; each CDR3 protein has one entry. The profile covers 71,000 or so distinct CDR3 sequences, with 12% to 15% appearing a single time and 4.6% taken by the ten largest. Time point defined: longitudinal time-point 1 (baseline). PBMCs stored at -80 C, 2 million in total, were the source of the unsorted libraries.

The specimen sequenced was PBMCs. The chain links TRBV5-1 to TRBJ2-7; no reliable D call. This sequence was found in a female donor with HTLV-1-associated myelopathy (HAM/TSP). CDR3 residues: CASSFSPSYEQYF. The CDR3 region has the DNA TGCGCCAGCAGCTTCTCCCCTTCCTACGAGCAGTACTTC.